These 32 T cell receptor beta chains share one sample of origin, sequenced in a study of cytomegalovirus exposure and HLA in healthy donors. PCR primers comprised 60 Vbeta and 13 Jbeta primers. The data were produced by immunoSEQ multiplex PCR, yet TCRdb's version contains in-frame clones alone and is incomplete. The profile shows about 130,000 clones, approximately 71% of them singletons. The sequenced sample was PBMCs. The receptors come from a woman aged 55-69 years in good health and CMV-seronegative.

The chain uses TRBV7-2 and TRBJ1-1; 8 bases are a match to TRBD1. Per the germline V gene, CDR1 is SGHTA and CDR2 is FQGNSA. This CDR3 has 14 residues. With V trimmed by 5 bases and J by 5 bases, 7 bases remained unmatched. CDR3 residues: CASSTGQGRTEAFF. CDR3 in DNA: TGTGCCAGCAGCACTGGACAGGGCAGAACTGAAGCTTTCTTT.

To note about this clone: An end of the junction differs from the germline gene, which may be a read error. V usage is TRBV7-3 and J usage is TRBJ2-3, with TRBD2 matching over 11 bases. The CDR3 extends over 17 amino acids. CDR1 SGHTA and CDR2 FQGTGA come from the germline V gene. The chain's CDR3 is CASSLTSGGSSTDTQYF. For the CDR3, the DNA is TGTGCCAGCAGCCTAACTAGCGGGGGCTCGAGCACAGATACGCAGTATTTT.

CDR3 sequence: CASSSWTSRETQYF. CDR3 bases: TGTGCCAGCAGCTCCTGGACTAGCCGGGAGACCCAGTACTTC. This chain links TRBV11-2 with TRBJ2-5; TRBD2 aligns across 8 bases. Germline V gives CDR1 SGHAT, CDR2 FQNNGV. The CDR3 has 14 amino acids. Trimming took 4 bases from V and 5 from J; bases not matched to a gene: 6.

This clone occurred a few times. V is TRBV7-9 and J is TRBJ2-1, with D unclear. The ends were cut back, 5 bases at V and 0 bases at J, with 14 bases in the middle. The CDR3 is 16 amino acids. Germline V CDR1 and CDR2: SEHNR, FQNEAQ (reference sequence). The CDR3 bases are TGTGCCAGCAGCCTAGTGGGCAGCACCTCCTACAATGAGCAGTTCTTC. It translates to CASSLVGSTSYNEQFF.

This sequence joins TRBV6-5 and TRBJ2-2; 10 nucleotides agree with TRBD1. The CDR3 is made up of 14 amino acids. J lost 5 bases, V lost 8 bases, and 5 bases had no gene match. Germline V gene data show CDR1 as MNHEY and CDR2 as SVGAGI. Here the CDR3 reads CASGRQGATGELFF. For the CDR3, the DNA is TGTGCCAGCGGAAGACAGGGGGCGACCGGGGAGCTGTTTTTT.

The chain uses TRBV27 and TRBJ2-3; 7 bases agree with TRBD2. The CDR3 has 15 residues. The J segment lost 6 bases and the V segment lost 4 bases, leaving 10 bases of the junction unmatched. Germline CDR1 MNHEY, CDR2 SMNVEV (reference sequence). Here the CDR3 reads CASSSLAAQRDTQYF. The CDR3 DNA reads TGTGCCAGCAGTTCCCTAGCGGCCCAGAGGGATACGCAGTATTTT.

V and J are TRBV19 and TRBJ2-2; D is undetermined. This CDR3 comprises 12 residues. Per the germline V gene, CDR1 is LNHDA and CDR2 is SQIVND (reference sequence). V was shortened by 9 bases and J by 5 bases, with 10 bases between the two germline ends. The CDR3: CASPETTGELFF. CDR3 sequence (DNA): TGTGCCAGCCCAGAAACGACCGGGGAGCTGTTTTTT.

This clone came up a few times. This chain uses TRBV5-1 with TRBJ1-1, with TRBD1 matching over 7 bases. The CDR3 sequence is 14 residues long. The junction had 5 bases not matched to a gene; V was cut back by 5 bases and J by 1 base. The germline gives CDR1 SGHRS, CDR2 YFSETQ. The CDR3 sequence is CASRSDRANTEAFF. DNA of the CDR3: TGCGCCAGCAGATCAGACAGGGCGAACACTGAAGCTTTCTTT.

For the CDR3, the DNA is TGCGCCAGCAGCCAAGCACCGACAGGGACTAATGAAAAACTGTTTTTT. This codes for CASSQAPTGTNEKLFF. The chain couples TRBV4-1 to TRBJ1-4; 7 nucleotides align to TRBD1. Per the germline V gene, CDR1 is MGHRA and CDR2 is YSYEKL. V lost 1 base, J lost 2 bases, and 4 bases stayed unmatched. CDR3 length: 16 amino acids.

This clone has only one observation. The CDR3 nucleotides are TGTGCCAGCAGCGGGGGGAGAGGACACGAGCAGTACTTC. Translating it yields CASSGGRGHEQYF. This chain joins TRBV13 and TRBJ2-7, with a possible D match to TRBD2 (6 bases). Trimming took off 5 bases at V and 5 bases at J, with 13 bases between the two ends. This CDR3 has 13 residues. The germline CDR1 and CDR2 sequences are PRHDT and FYEKMQ (reference sequence).

This sequence joins TRBV28 and TRBJ2-2; D is ambiguous. The V end was cut by 3 bases, the J end by 2 bases, with 7 bases between. CDR1 is MDHEN, CDR2 SYDVKM, per germline. The CDR3 covers 14 residues. This CDR3 reads CASSFVTNTGELFF. CDR3 sequence (DNA): TGTGCCAGCAGTTTTGTGACTAACACCGGGGAGCTGTTTTTT.

V is TRBV28 and J is TRBJ2-7, with 7 bases identical to TRBD1. Germline assignment: CDR1 MDHEN and CDR2 SYDVKM. V shed 7 bases, J shed 9 bases, and the junction held 18 bases outside the gene matches. The CDR3 totals 15 residues. As DNA, the CDR3 is TGTGCCAGCAAGACCCCGGGACAGCATCATCTACCGCAGTACTTC. Translating gives CASKTPGQHHLPQYF.

The chain's CDR3 is CASSTGQGDRETQYF. In DNA, the CDR3 is TGTGCCAGCAGTACGGGACAGGGTGATCGGGAGACCCAGTACTTC. This sequence joins TRBV2 and TRBJ2-5; TRBD1 aligns across 9 bases. Germline V gene sequence: CDR1 SNHLY, CDR2 FYNNEI. The CDR3 is made up of 15 amino acids. The V gene end was trimmed by 5 bases and the J gene end by 5 bases; junction bases not matched to a gene: 9.

The J gene is TRBJ2-1, the V gene TRBV28; 10 bases align to TRBD2. Trimming took 5 bases from V and 6 from J; bases not matched to a gene: 7. The CDR3 sequence is 15 residues long. Germline CDR1 and CDR2: MDHEN and SYDVKM. The CDR3 region has the DNA TGTGCCAGCAGTCCGCGGACTAGCGGCCTCAATGAGCAGTTCTTC. Amino acid sequence: CASSPRTSGLNEQFF.

The rearrangement links TRBV28 to TRBJ1-2; 8 positions agree with TRBD1. Trimming at V came to 6 bases and at J to 0 bases, leaving 6 bases not matched to a gene. Germline V CDR1 and CDR2: MDHEN, SYDVKM. CDR3 length: 15 residues. In DNA, the CDR3 is TGTGCCAGCAGCCGTACAGGGGGGACTAACTATGGCTACACCTTC. As protein: CASSRTGGTNYGYTF.

V and J are TRBV5-1 and TRBJ1-6; no clear D gene. Germline CDR1 SGHRS, CDR2 YFSETQ. V was pared by 1 base and J by 10 bases, with 12 bases between. The CDR3 spans 14 residues. CDR3 protein: CASSLSGVESPLHF. As DNA, the CDR3 is TGCGCCAGCAGCTTGTCCGGAGTTGAGTCACCCCTCCACTTT.

V gene TRBV7-9 combines with J gene TRBJ2-7, with D possibly TRBD1 on 5 matching bases. Per the germline V gene, CDR1 is SEHNR and CDR2 is FQNEAQ (reference sequence). There are 13 residues in the CDR3. The V end lost 6 bases, the J end lost 7 bases, and 16 bases lay between the germline ends. The CDR3 loop reads CASSDRISGEQYF. The CDR3 DNA is TGTGCCAGCAGTGACCGGATATCAGGGGAGCAGTACTTC.

In its sample, this clone was seen a few times. This sequence joins TRBV27 and TRBJ1-5; D is unclear. From germline, CDR1 is MNHEY and CDR2 SMNVEV (reference sequence). Trimming left V 8 bases short and J 11 bases short, with 13 bases between. The CDR3 covers 11 residues. CDR3 loop: CASRHGGAQHF. CDR3 coding DNA: TGTGCCAGCCGGCACGGTGGAGCCCAGCATTTT.

The J gene is TRBJ1-5, the V gene TRBV10-3, with a weak D call TRBD1 (5 bases). Germline CDR1 reads ENHRY; CDR2 reads SYGVKD. The V end lost 3 bases, the J end lost 2 bases, and 11 bases lay between the germline ends. The CDR3 covers 15 residues. The CDR3 region has the DNA TGTGCCATCAGTGAAGGGGATTCGGGCAATCAGCCCCAGCATTTT. This encodes CAISEGDSGNQPQHF.

This chain joins TRBV5-1 and TRBJ1-3; no firm D call. The CDR3 contains 17 residues. The ends were cut back, 0 bases at V and 0 bases at J, with 13 bases in the middle. The germline V gene encodes CDR1 SGHRS and CDR2 YFSETQ. The CDR3 protein is CASSLDAGPRSGNTIYF. Written as DNA, the CDR3 is TGCGCCAGCAGCTTGGACGCAGGTCCACGCTCTGGAAACACCATATATTTT.

V and J are TRBV28 and TRBJ2-3, with D possibly matching TRBD1 (5 bases). The CDR3 is 14 residues long. Trimming shortened V by 3 bases and J by 3 bases, and 10 bases separated the two germline ends. Per germline, CDR1 MDHEN and CDR2 SYDVKM. CDR3 DNA sequence: TGTGCCAGCAGTTTTCAGGGAATTACAGATACGCAGTATTTT. As protein: CASSFQGITDTQYF.

The V gene is TRBV7-2, the J gene TRBJ1-1; no firm D call. V shed 4 bases and J shed 7 bases, with 16 bases lying between them. This CDR3 is 14 amino acids long. CDR1 is SGHTA, CDR2 FQGNSA, per germline. The CDR3 region is CASSSTPLSLEAFF. In DNA form, the CDR3 reads TGTGCCAGCAGCTCCACACCGCTTTCTCTTGAAGCTTTCTTT.

The table lists this clone with a few counts. The chain recombines TRBV6-5 with TRBJ1-1; D is unresolved. Trimming took 0 bases from V and 4 from J, leaving 6 bases between them. The germline V gene encodes CDR1 MNHEY and CDR2 SVGAGI. The CDR3 length is 13 residues. In nucleotides, the CDR3 is TGTGCCAGCAGTTACTCGCGAGTCACTGAAGCTTTCTTT. Protein product: CASSYSRVTEAFF.

The J gene is TRBJ2-1, the V gene TRBV7-6; tentative D call: TRBD2 (5 bases). V was clipped by 6 bases and J by 0 bases, with 12 bases between them. CDR1 SGHVS and CDR2 FNYEAQ come from the germline V gene. CDR3 size: 15 residues. The CDR3 loop is CASSWSGASYNEQFF. CDR3 in DNA: TGTGCCAGCAGTTGGAGCGGAGCCTCCTACAATGAGCAGTTCTTC.

Notes on this clone: The identical CDR3 is also encoded by other nucleotide sequences in the sample. The chain carries TRBV27 and TRBJ2-3; D might be TRBD2 (5 bases). The V end lost 0 bases, the J end lost 14 bases, and 15 bases lay between the germline ends. CDR3 length: 13 residues. The germline V gene encodes CDR1 MNHEY and CDR2 SMNVEV (reference sequence). The CDR3 nucleotides are TGTGCCAGCAGTTTATCTCGGGATACCCTTCCGTATTTT. Translated: CASSLSRDTLPYF.

The chain carries TRBV10-3 and TRBJ2-2; the D gene is possibly TRBD1 (6 bases). V was pared by 6 bases and J by 6 bases, with 11 bases between. The germline V gene encodes CDR1 ENHRY and CDR2 SYGVKD. This CDR3 is 13 amino acids long. CDR3 sequence (DNA): TGTGCCATCAGGCCGGACAGATCCGGGGAGCTGTTTTTT. This codes for CAIRPDRSGELFF.

This clone appeared a few times. This specimen includes other DNA sequences encoding the same CDR3. This chain uses TRBV18 with TRBJ1-1; no clear D. Deletions cut 4 bases from V and 1 base from J, with 7 bases between. The germline V gene has CDR1 KGHSH and CDR2 LQKENI. The CDR3 sequence is 13 residues long. The CDR3 DNA reads TGTGCCAGCTCACGAGGCCAGAACACTGAAGCTTTCTTT. This codes for CASSRGQNTEAFF.

The chain employs TRBV7-9 and TRBJ1-1; perhaps TRBD1 as D (6 bases). The CDR3 is made up of 12 amino acids. Germline lookup yields CDR1 SEHNR and CDR2 FQNEAQ (reference sequence). The CDR3 nucleotides are TGTTCCATCAGGGGCCTTAACACTGAAGCTTTCTTT. It is translated as CSIRGLNTEAFF.

The V and J genes are TRBV9 and TRBJ1-6; D is perhaps TRBD1 (6 bases). CDR1 SGDLS and CDR2 YYNGEE come from the germline V gene. V was cut by 0 bases and J by 5 bases, with 6 bases left in between. This CDR3 is built from 14 residues. The CDR3 spells CASSVAGDNSPLHF. Here the CDR3 DNA reads TGTGCCAGCAGCGTAGCAGGGGATAATTCACCCCTCCACTTT.

J is TRBJ2-5 and V is TRBV5-6; D is unclear. Deletions cut 2 bases from V and 3 bases from J, with 8 bases between. CDR1 and CDR2 (germline): SGHDT, YYEEEE. This CDR3 region has 13 residues. The CDR3 region is CASSLISEETQYF. The CDR3 region has the DNA TGTGCCAGCAGCTTAATTAGTGAAGAGACCCAGTACTTC. Filled out from reference TRBV5-6 and TRBJ2-5, the complete variable domain reads DAGVTQSPTHLIKTRGQQVTLRCSPKSGHDTVSWYQQALGQGPQFIFQYYEEEERQRGNFPDRFSGHQFPNYSSELNVNALLLGDSALYLCASSLISEETQYFGPGTRLLVL.

This clone came up once. The chain uses TRBV25-1 and TRBJ1-5; a weak D match, TRBD1 (5 bases). V lost 5 bases and J lost 2, with 13 bases in between. The germline V gene has CDR1 MGHDK and CDR2 SYGVNS. The CDR3 runs to 15 residues. CDR3 coding DNA: TGTGCCAGCAGTCCCAGGGTTATCTGCAATCAGCCCCAGCATTTT. Translated, it gives CASSPRVICNQPQHF.

The V call is TRBV5-4, the J call TRBJ1-3; D may be TRBD1 (6 bases). Germline V gene lookup returns CDR1 SGHNT and CDR2 YYREEE (reference sequence). Trimming pared 4 bases from V and 3 bases from J, leaving 17 bases between. The CDR3 sequence is 16 residues long. For the CDR3, the DNA is TGTGCCAGCAGCCTAGGACAGTCGGGCGGTGGAAACACCATATATTTT. Protein sequence: CASSLGQSGGGNTIYF.